This is a list of T cell receptor beta chains from one sample in a study of patients and donors after allogeneic stem cell transplantation. TCRdb reprocessed the RT-PCR reads via MiXCR and lists one record per CDR3 protein. The data show 150,000 to 200,000 distinct CDR3 sequences, roughly two fifths seen once. The sequencing sample was made of blood, either unsorted or a sorted T cell fraction (not recorded which). Receptors were obtained from a human donor who was either an allogeneic HSCT recipient or a stem cell or donor lymphocyte infusion donor (not recorded which). It is not recorded whose cells these are; they may come from a transplant donor. Both conserved end residues are part of each CDR3. Each record gives: D gene, J gene, V gene, CDR3 protein. D genes are given only for firm matches.

>.|TRBJ2-1|TRBV6-6
CASSYSADSQFF
>.|TRBJ2-3|TRBV5-1
CASSTGHNTDTQYF
>.|TRBJ1-1|TRBV12-3/TRBV12-4
CASSYTGAEAFF
>.|TRBJ1-5|TRBV30
CAWSDTAVVRPQHF
>.|TRBJ2-7|TRBV29-1
CSVRGSTYEQYF
>TRBD1|TRBJ1-6|TRBV7-2
CASSLIDRGNSPLHF
>TRBD2|TRBJ2-1|TRBV20-1
CSASPQREPGFQLFF
>.|TRBJ1-3|TRBV20-1
CSARGALGGGNTIYF
>TRBD2|TRBJ2-3|TRBV27
CASSQRESSLTDTQYF
>TRBD2|TRBJ2-3|TRBV20-1
CSAPRLAGSTDTQYF
>.|TRBJ1-1|TRBV9
CASTPPTGEGVNTEAFF
>TRBD1|TRBJ1-1|TRBV12-3/TRBV12-4
CAGRTGEVTEAFF
>TRBD2|TRBJ2-1|TRBV3-1
CASSQELAAYNEQFF
>TRBD1|TRBJ1-1|TRBV7-2
CASSFGTGNTEAFF
>.|TRBJ1-2|TRBV15
CATSRDLEGNGYTF
>TRBD2|TRBJ2-3|TRBV15
CATSSADLAGWVF
>TRBD1|TRBJ2-5|TRBV29-1
CSTWDRGGVKTQYF